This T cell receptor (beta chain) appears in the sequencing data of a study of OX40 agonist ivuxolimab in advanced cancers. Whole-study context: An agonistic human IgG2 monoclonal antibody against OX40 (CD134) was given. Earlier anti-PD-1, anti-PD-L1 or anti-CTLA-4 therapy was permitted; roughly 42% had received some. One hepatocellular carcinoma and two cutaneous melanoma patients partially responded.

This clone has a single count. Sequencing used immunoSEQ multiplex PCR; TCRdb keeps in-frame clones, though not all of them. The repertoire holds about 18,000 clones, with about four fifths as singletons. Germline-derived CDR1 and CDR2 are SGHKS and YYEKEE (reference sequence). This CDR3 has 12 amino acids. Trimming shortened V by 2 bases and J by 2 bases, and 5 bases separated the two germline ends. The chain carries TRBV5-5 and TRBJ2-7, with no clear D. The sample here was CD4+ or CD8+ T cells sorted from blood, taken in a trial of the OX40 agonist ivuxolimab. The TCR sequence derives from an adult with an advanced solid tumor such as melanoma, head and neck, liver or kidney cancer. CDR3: CASSFWTYEQYF. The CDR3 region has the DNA TGTGCCAGCAGCTTTTGGACCTACGAGCAGTACTTC.